This T cell receptor beta chain was retrieved from a study of blood T cell repertoires in COVID-19. This table comes from immunoSEQ multiplex PCR, and its TCRdb copy is limited to in-frame clones, with some not included. The table lists hundreds of thousands of clones, 87% of them singletons. Germline V lookup: CDR1 MDHEN, CDR2 SYDVKM. The CDR3 totals 13 residues. Trimming cost V 8 bases and J 3 bases, with 14 bases left between them. The clonotype was recovered from a woman in her forties who had recovered from COVID-19. Sequencing was carried out using PBMCs or T cells enriched from blood (not recorded which). This chain uses TRBV28 with TRBJ2-7; a weak D match, TRBD1 (6 bases). The CDR3 loop is CASLQGTDYEQYF. DNA for the CDR3: TGTGCCAGCCTCCAGGGGACCGACTACGAGCAGTACTTC.